This T cell receptor beta chain was retrieved from a study of blood T cell repertoires in COVID-19. Authors' processing steps: Amplification with reference gene primers provided the estimates of nucleated cell counts. Sequencing was performed with immunoSEQ multiplex PCR; in TCRdb, only in-frame clones are kept and a portion is missing. The V and J calls and clone size are taken from that table; D and trimming were inferred from the DNA. Here the sample spans 100,000 to 150,000 clones, approximately 90% being singletons. The CDR3 has 12 amino acids. Germline CDR1 LNHDA, CDR2 SQIVND (reference sequence). Trimming shortened V by 7 bases and J by 6 bases, and 12 bases separated the two germline ends. This clone appeared a single time.

The chain joins TRBV19 to TRBJ1-2, with D possibly matching TRBD1 (6 bases). Sequenced sample: peripheral blood. The TCR was taken from a middle-aged man with acute or convalescent COVID-19. The CDR3 coding sequence is TGTGCCAGTACAGGGGCAGGCGATGGCTACACCTTC. It yields the protein CASTGAGDGYTF.